Shown below are 28 T cell receptor beta chains from a single sample sequenced in a study of blood T cell repertoires in COVID-19. Clones were sequenced by immunoSEQ multiplex PCR, and TCRdb holds only the in-frame ones, with some missing. Here the sample spans a few hundred thousand clones, about 87% being singletons. Sequenced: PBMCs or T cells enriched from blood (not recorded which). The source is a man aged 30 to 45 who had recovered from COVID-19.

V usage is TRBV5-1 and J usage is TRBJ2-1; TRBD2 matches 11 bases. The trim removed 6 bases at V and 4 bases at J, leaving 6 bases unmatched. The CDR3 has 15 amino acids. In germline, CDR1 is SGHRS, CDR2 YFSETQ. CDR3 amino acids: CASKEVAGGYNEQFF. In nucleotides, the CDR3 is TGCGCCAGCAAGGAAGTAGCGGGAGGGTACAATGAGCAGTTCTTC.

The chain is built from TRBV19 and TRBJ2-7; D not certain. The CDR3 runs 14 residues. V was trimmed by 0 bases and J by 6 bases, leaving 12 bases between them. CDR1 LNHDA and CDR2 SQIVND come from the germline V gene (reference sequence). The CDR3 DNA sequence: TGTGCCAGTAGTATAGACACAGTCAATGGCGAGCAGTACTTC. Its protein is CASSIDTVNGEQYF. Full variable domain (remainder filled in from reference TRBV19 and TRBJ2-7): DGGITQSPKYLFRKEGQNVTLSCEQNLNHDAMYWYRQDPGQGLRLIYYSQIVNDFQKGDIAEGYSVSREKKESFPLTVTSAQKNPTAFYLCASSIDTVNGEQYFGPGTRLTVT.

J is TRBJ2-5 and V is TRBV3-1 (or the pseudogene TRBV3-2); a weak D match, TRBD2 (6 bases). There are 14 residues in the CDR3. Germline assignment: CDR1 LGHDT and CDR2 YNNKEL (reference sequence). Trimming took 4 bases from V and 3 from J, leaving 12 bases between them. DNA for the CDR3: TGTGCCAGCAGCCCCGGACTAAAGGAAGAGACCCAGTACTTC. It translates to CASSPGLKEETQYF.

The chain recombines TRBV29-1 with TRBJ2-5; a weak D match, TRBD2 (5 bases). This CDR3 contains 12 residues. Trimming removed 6 bases from V and 1 base from J, with 9 bases in between. Germline CDR1 is SQVTM and CDR2 is ANQGSEA. The CDR3 DNA reads TGCAGCGTCCCGGGAATCCAAGAGACCCAGTACTTC. It is translated as CSVPGIQETQYF.

The chain is built from TRBV24-1 and TRBJ2-2, with a weak D call TRBD1 (6 bases). The CDR3 extends over 15 amino acids. The germline V and J ends were trimmed by 4 bases and 6 bases, with 14 bases remaining between them. The germline V gene has CDR1 KGHDR and CDR2 SFDVKD. As DNA, the CDR3 is TGTGCCACCAGTGAACAGGGAAGAGAGGCCGGGGAGCTGTTTTTT. Translated, it gives CATSEQGREAGELFF.

This clone appeared a single time. This chain uses TRBV15 with TRBJ2-3; 8 bases agree with TRBD2. Germline-derived CDR1 and CDR2 are LNHNV and YYDKDF (reference sequence). The CDR3 contains 17 residues. J lost 2 bases, V lost 5 bases, and 12 bases had no gene match. The CDR3 DNA follows: TGTGCCACCAGCCTAAAGGACCATAGCGGGAACACAGATACGCAGTATTTT. Translated, it gives CATSLKDHSGNTDTQYF.

The gene calls are TRBV3-1 (or the pseudogene TRBV3-2) and TRBJ1-2; the D gene is possibly TRBD1 (5 bases). The germline V and J ends were trimmed by 0 bases and 3 bases, with 11 bases remaining between them. The germline V gene encodes CDR1 LGHDT and CDR2 YNNKEL (reference sequence). The CDR3 totals 15 residues. CDR3 protein: CASSQDYGGYYGYTF. CDR3 DNA: TGTGCCAGCAGCCAAGATTACGGGGGTTACTATGGCTACACCTTC.

The chain employs TRBV7-9 and TRBJ1-2; possible D gene TRBD1, 5 bases. CDR3 length equals 14 residues. Trimming pared 4 bases from V and 6 bases from J, leaving 15 bases between. Germline CDR1 and CDR2: SEHNR and FQNEAQ (reference sequence). The CDR3 loop reads CASSSKGNLDGYTF. DNA of the CDR3: TGTGCCAGCAGCTCCAAGGGGAATCTGGATGGCTACACCTTC.

The genes are TRBV4-3 and TRBJ1-4; tentative D call: TRBD1 (5 bases). CDR3 size: 18 residues. The V end was cut by 0 bases, the J end by 0 bases, with 14 bases between. The germline CDR1 and CDR2 sequences are LGHNA and YSLEER. CDR3: CASSQDLQGAATNEKLFF. In nucleotides, the CDR3 is TGCGCCAGCAGCCAAGATCTTCAGGGCGCCGCAACTAATGAAAAACTGTTTTTT.

Here the CDR3 DNA reads TGTGCCAGCAGCCAAGTCCCCCGCGGGGGGGCTTCTGAGCAGTTCTTC. Translation gives CASSQVPRGGASEQFF. The chain carries TRBV4-2 and TRBJ2-1, with TRBD2 matching over 9 bases. The V and J ends lost 1 base and 9 bases, in that order; junction bases with no gene match: 10. This CDR3 contains 16 residues. CDR1 and CDR2 (germline): LGHNA, YNFKEQ.

V is TRBV4-1 and J is TRBJ2-3; TRBD2 agrees at 9 bases. Germline V gives CDR1 MGHRA, CDR2 YSYEKL. CDR3 length equals 16 residues. V shed 4 bases and J 2 bases; nucleotides not matched to a gene: 7. The chain's CDR3 is CASSPQGLANTDTQYF. The CDR3 DNA reads as TGCGCCAGCAGCCCTCAGGGACTAGCAAACACAGATACGCAGTATTTT.

The gene calls are TRBV2 and TRBJ2-7, with 9 bases that match TRBD2. The CDR3 extends over 14 amino acids. J lost 0 bases, V lost 6 bases, and 3 bases had no gene match. Germline assignment: CDR1 SNHLY and CDR2 FYNNEI. The CDR3 spells CASRLREGSYEQYF. Here the CDR3 DNA reads TGTGCCAGCAGATTGCGGGAGGGCTCCTACGAGCAGTACTTC.

The chain is built from TRBV3-1 (or the pseudogene TRBV3-2) and TRBJ1-5; no reliable D call. The germline V gene has CDR1 LGHDT and CDR2 YNNKEL (reference sequence). Deletions cut 0 bases from V and 2 bases from J, with 23 bases between. CDR3 length: 20 amino acids. CDR3 amino acids: CASSQEDPRSYSSRNQPQHF. The CDR3 DNA sequence: TGTGCCAGCAGCCAAGAAGACCCTAGATCTTATAGTTCCCGCAATCAGCCCCAGCATTTT.

This chain links TRBV7-9 with TRBJ2-7, with 8 positions matching TRBD1. There are 15 residues in the CDR3. Unmatched junction bases numbered 7, after V lost 3 bases and J lost 3 bases. In germline, CDR1 is SEHNR, CDR2 FQNEAQ (reference sequence). The CDR3, as DNA: TGTGCCAGCAGCTTTAGGGGGACAGGAGACTACGAGCAGTACTTC. It translates to CASSFRGTGDYEQYF.

The genes are TRBV15 and TRBJ2-7; no clear D gene. With 3 bases removed from V and 3 bases from J, the gap between germline ends came to 18 bases. The CDR3 has 16 amino acids. Germline assignment: CDR1 LNHNV and CDR2 YYDKDF (reference sequence). The CDR3 loop reads CATSRSGGKDGYEQYF. The CDR3 nucleotides are TGTGCCACCAGCAGGTCAGGTGGAAAAGATGGCTACGAGCAGTACTTC. Drawing the rest from reference TRBV15 and TRBJ2-7, the complete variable domain is DAMVIQNPRYQVTQFGKPVTLSCSQTLNHNVMYWYQQKSSQAPKLLFHYYDKDFNNEADTPDNFQSRRPNTSFCFLDIRSPGLGDTAMYLCATSRSGGKDGYEQYFGPGTRLTVT.

The genes are TRBV2 and TRBJ2-4, with D maybe TRBD2 (6 bases). Trimming cost V 7 bases and J 8 bases, with 27 bases left between them. This CDR3 contains 17 residues. Germline lookup yields CDR1 SNHLY and CDR2 FYNNEI. For the CDR3, the DNA is TGTGCCAGCACCGAAAGTGGGCGTCGGGAGAGCGGCGACATTCAGTACTTC. Translating it yields CASTESGRRESGDIQYF.

The chain carries TRBV7-2 and TRBJ2-3, with 9 bases lining up with TRBD2. The CDR3 is 20 amino acids. Germline values: CDR1 SGHTA, CDR2 FQGNSA. V lost 0 bases and J lost 3; bases outside the gene matches: 16. In DNA, the CDR3 is TGTGCCAGCAGCTTAGCGCCCCCCTCGCGCGGGAGGGGGCAAACAGATACGCAGTATTTT. As protein: CASSLAPPSRGRGQTDTQYF.

This chain connects TRBV3-1 (or the pseudogene TRBV3-2) to TRBJ1-4, with 9 bases fitting TRBD1. J gave up 4 bases and V 4 bases, and 4 bases lay outside the gene matches. Germline V gene sequence: CDR1 LGHDT, CDR2 YNNKEL (reference sequence). The CDR3 spans 15 residues. The CDR3 protein is CASSRGTGINEKLFF. In DNA form, the CDR3 reads TGTGCCAGCAGCCGCGGGACAGGGATTAATGAAAAACTGTTTTTT.

The gene calls are TRBV30 and TRBJ1-4, with 7 bases identical to TRBD1. The germline V gene has CDR1 GTSNPN and CDR2 SVGIG (reference sequence). Trimming took 3 bases from V and 0 from J; bases not matched to a gene: 7. The CDR3 sequence is 16 residues long. The CDR3 coding sequence is TGTGCCTGGAGCGCGGGGACAGCTCCAACTAATGAAAAACTGTTTTTT. This codes for CAWSAGTAPTNEKLFF.

The V gene is TRBV5-6, the J gene TRBJ2-3, with D possibly being TRBD2 (6 bases). The CDR3 is 14 residues long. In germline, CDR1 is SGHDT, CDR2 YYEEEE. Trimming removed 5 bases at V and 1 base at J, with 11 bases between. DNA for the CDR3: TGTGCCAGCAGGACCAGCGGGCGCACAGATACGCAGTATTTT. It encodes CASRTSGRTDTQYF.

The rearrangement joins TRBV27 to TRBJ1-4, with a tentative D call TRBD1 (5 bases). This CDR3 contains 14 residues. Germline CDR1 MNHEY, CDR2 SMNVEV (reference sequence). Trimming cost V 6 bases and J 6 bases, with 14 bases left between them. This CDR3 reads CASRPTGLDEKLFF. The CDR3, as DNA: TGTGCCAGCAGACCAACAGGCCTCGATGAAAAACTGTTTTTT.

This CDR3 reads CASSFLRQGGTEAFF. CDR3 coding DNA: TGTGCCAGCAGTTTTCTGCGACAGGGCGGTACTGAAGCTTTCTTT. The rearrangement uses TRBV28 and TRBJ1-1, with 7 bases fitting TRBD1. The germline V gene has CDR1 MDHEN and CDR2 SYDVKM. CDR3 length equals 15 residues. Germline trimming cut 3 bases from V and 5 bases from J; bases unmatched to any gene: 9.

V usage is TRBV18 and J usage is TRBJ2-1; TRBD2 agrees at 10 bases. This CDR3 contains 15 residues. The germline V gene has CDR1 KGHSH and CDR2 LQKENI. The V segment lost 5 bases and the J segment 5 bases; nucleotides outside the gene matches: 6. CDR3 loop: CASSTGTSANNEQFF. The CDR3 DNA reads as TGTGCCAGCTCAACCGGGACTAGCGCCAACAATGAGCAGTTCTTC.

This chain connects TRBV18 to TRBJ2-7; 7 bases align to TRBD2. CDR3 length: 15 residues. Trimming cost V 2 bases and J 1 base; bases outside gene matches: 5. Germline V lookup: CDR1 KGHSH, CDR2 LQKENI. CDR3 sequence (DNA): TGTGCCAGCTCACCAGCGGGAGTTGGGTCCTACGAGCAGTACTTC. This sequence encodes CASSPAGVGSYEQYF.

The chain uses TRBV15 and TRBJ2-1; no firm D call. The length of the CDR3 is 15 residues. The germline V gene has CDR1 LNHNV and CDR2 YYDKDF (reference sequence). Trimming left V 0 bases short and J 8 bases short, with 14 bases between. CDR3 nucleotide sequence: TGTGCCACCAGCAGAGAGGTGGGTCTAGTCCATGAGCAGTTCTTC. Protein sequence: CATSREVGLVHEQFF.

V gene TRBV2 combines with J gene TRBJ1-3, with 11 bases lining up with TRBD1. The germline V gene has CDR1 SNHLY and CDR2 FYNNEI. This CDR3 contains 16 residues. Trimming removed 5 bases from V and 0 bases from J; junction bases left unmatched: 3. CDR3 amino acids: CASSQDRGPSGNTIYF. The CDR3 DNA sequence: TGTGCCAGCAGTCAGGACAGGGGGCCCTCTGGAAACACCATATATTTT.

V is TRBV4-1 and J is TRBJ2-3; D unclear. There are 13 residues in the CDR3. V shed 6 bases and J shed 1 base, with 8 bases lying between them. Germline CDR1 MGHRA, CDR2 YSYEKL. The CDR3 sequence: CASRETGTDTQYF. DNA of the CDR3: TGCGCCAGCAGGGAGACTGGCACAGATACGCAGTATTTT.

This clone was seen more than once but under ten times. The chain recombines TRBV2 with TRBJ2-1; possible D gene TRBD1, 6 bases. The ends were cut back, 0 bases at V and 4 bases at J, with 13 bases in the middle. CDR3 length: 16 amino acids. Germline CDR1 is SNHLY and CDR2 is FYNNEI. The CDR3 DNA sequence: TGTGCCAGCAGTGAAGCGCTTCCAGGGGATTACAATGAGCAGTTCTTC. As protein: CASSEALPGDYNEQFF.